This TCR beta chain was profiled in a study of T cells in tumors after PD-1 blockade. On the study more broadly: Some patients also took daily vismodegib 150 mg during anti-PD-1 treatment.

General study results and limits: Peripheral recruitment is suggested, as some novel exhausted tumor clones were in pre-treatment blood.

Clones were read by immunoSEQ multiplex PCR, and TCRdb kept only the in-frame ones, dropping some. The top ten hold less than 15% of the sample, which has around 25,000 clones, roughly 80% seen once. Genomic DNA template from tumor biopsies or peripheral blood, 616 ng to 6,004 ng input. With respect to this clone: Antigen: not known.

The V gene's germline CDR1 is SGHRS and CDR2 YFSETQ. The CDR3 runs 15 residues. The germline V and J ends were trimmed by 4 bases and 0 bases, with 13 bases remaining between them. V is TRBV5-1 and J is TRBJ1-2; D remains unclear. This specimen was PBMCs, taken after anti-PD-1 treatment. The clonotype comes from a human donor with basal cell carcinoma. The CDR3 here is CASSSGLVPNYGYTF. The CDR3 bases are TGCGCCAGCAGCAGCGGCCTGGTCCCTAACTATGGCTACACCTTC.